This TCR beta chain was retrieved from a study of T cell responses to AZD1222 COVID-19 vaccine. Study findings and constraints: Donor demographics were predominantly white British with a female majority; clonal diversity may be underestimated. Regions left unmutated in variants are reportedly the target of nearly half of spike-specific TCRs.

As for this clone: What it binds is not known.

TCRdb's copy holds only in-frame clones and misses some; the assay was immunoSEQ multiplex PCR. The repertoire table contains over 140,000 clones. The source is an adult in good health. The sample comprised peripheral blood.

The CDR3 DNA reads TGCGCCAGCAGGCAGGTCGGGGGAACCTACAATGAGCAGTTCTTC. It specifies CASRQVGGTYNEQFF. The chain joins TRBV4-3 to TRBJ2-1, with D perhaps matching TRBD2 (6 bases). CDR3 length equals 15 residues. Germline V gene lookup returns CDR1 LGHNA and CDR2 YSLEER. V lost 6 bases to trimming and J lost 2 bases, with 14 bases between them.